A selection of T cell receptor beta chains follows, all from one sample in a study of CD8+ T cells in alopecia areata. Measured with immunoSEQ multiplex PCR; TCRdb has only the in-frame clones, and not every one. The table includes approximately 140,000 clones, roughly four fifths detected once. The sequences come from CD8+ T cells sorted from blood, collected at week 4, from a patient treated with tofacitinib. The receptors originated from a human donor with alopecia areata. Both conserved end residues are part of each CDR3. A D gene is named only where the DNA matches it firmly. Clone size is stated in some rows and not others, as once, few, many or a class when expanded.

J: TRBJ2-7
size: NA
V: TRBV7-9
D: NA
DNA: TGTGCCAGCAGCTTAGCCGGACCCTCCTACGAGCAGTACTTC
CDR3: CASSLAGPSYEQYF

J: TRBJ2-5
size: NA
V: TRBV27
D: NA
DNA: TGTGCCAGCAGTTTAAAAGGTCTGGCAGGGTGGGAGACCCAGTACTTC
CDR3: CASSLKGLAGWETQYF

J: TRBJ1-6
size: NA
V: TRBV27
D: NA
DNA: TGTGCCAGCAGTCCAAACCCGACAGTTGGCTATAATTCACCCCTCCACTTT
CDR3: CASSPNPTVGYNSPLHF

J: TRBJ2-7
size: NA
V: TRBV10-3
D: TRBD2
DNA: TGTGCCATCAGTGAGTCAGGGCGGGGGGGGCCCGACGAGCAGTACTTC
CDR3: CAISESGRGGPDEQYF

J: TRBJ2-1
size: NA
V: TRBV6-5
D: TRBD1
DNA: TGTGCCAGCTCCGGACAGGCCGACTACAATGAGCAGTTCTTC
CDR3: CASSGQADYNEQFF

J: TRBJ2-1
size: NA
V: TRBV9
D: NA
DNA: TGTGCCAGCAGCTCCTACCAGGTATCGTACAATGAGCAGTTCTTC
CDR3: CASSSYQVSYNEQFF

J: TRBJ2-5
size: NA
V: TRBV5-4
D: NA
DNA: TGTGCCAGCAGCGAGGGTCAACTGAGGGAAGAGACCCAGTACTTC
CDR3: CASSEGQLREETQYF

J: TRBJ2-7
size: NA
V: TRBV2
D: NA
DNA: TGTGCCAGCAGTGGAGCAGGTTCCTACGAGCAGTACTTC
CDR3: CASSGAGSYEQYF

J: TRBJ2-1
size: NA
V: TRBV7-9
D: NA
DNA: TGTGCCAGCAGCTCGTCCCGGGACCTGTACAATGAGCAGTTCTTC
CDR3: CASSSSRDLYNEQFF

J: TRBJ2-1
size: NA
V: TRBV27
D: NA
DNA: TGTGCCAGCAGTTTCGGCCCCTCCAATGAGCAGTTCTTC
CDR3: CASSFGPSNEQFF

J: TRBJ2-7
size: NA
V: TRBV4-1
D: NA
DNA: TGCGCCAGCAGCCAAATCGACTCCGAATGGTACGAGCAGTACTTC
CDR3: CASSQIDSEWYEQYF

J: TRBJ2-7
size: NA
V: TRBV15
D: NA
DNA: TGTGCCACCAGCGGAGATCGGACAGACACCACCTACGAGCAGTACTTC
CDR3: CATSGDRTDTTYEQYF

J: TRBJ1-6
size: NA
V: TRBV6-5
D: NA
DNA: TGTGCCAGCAGTTACTCGAGTGGGGCCAAACTCCACTTT
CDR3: CASSYSSGAKLHF

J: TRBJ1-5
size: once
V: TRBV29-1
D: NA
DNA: TGCAGCGTTGCATCCAGTAGCAATCAGCCCCAGCATTTT
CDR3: CSVASSSNQPQHF

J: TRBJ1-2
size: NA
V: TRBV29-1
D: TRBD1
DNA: TGCAGCGCAAGGGACAGGCCCGGCTATGGCTACACCTTC
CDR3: CSARDRPGYGYTF

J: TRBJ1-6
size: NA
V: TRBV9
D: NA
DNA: TGTGCCAGCAGCCCGAAGGCGGGTAGCGGTTCACCCCTCCACTTT
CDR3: CASSPKAGSGSPLHF

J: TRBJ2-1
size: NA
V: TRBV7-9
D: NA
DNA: TGTGCCAGCAGCTTAGGTCGCAATGAGCAGTTCTTC
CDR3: CASSLGRNEQFF

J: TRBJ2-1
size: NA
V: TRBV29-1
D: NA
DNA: TGCAGCGTTGAAGACAGGGCCCCTGAGCAGTTCTTC
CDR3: CSVEDRAPEQFF

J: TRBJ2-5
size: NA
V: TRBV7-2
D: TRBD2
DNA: TGTGCCAGCAGCTCCATGGTAGCGGGGGGGCTCCAAGAGACCCAGTACTTC
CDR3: CASSSMVAGGLQETQYF

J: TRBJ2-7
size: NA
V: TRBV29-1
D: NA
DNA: TGCAGCGTTGGGGCGGTGGGCTTCTACGAGCAGTACTTC
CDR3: CSVGAVGFYEQYF

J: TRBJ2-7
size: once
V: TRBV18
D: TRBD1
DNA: TGTGCCAGCTCACCACCGAGAGAGGGGGCGTTCGAGCAGTACTTC
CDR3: CASSPPREGAFEQYF

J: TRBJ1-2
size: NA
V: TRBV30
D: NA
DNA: TGTGCCTGGAGGAAAGACAGCTATGGCTACACCTTC
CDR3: CAWRKDSYGYTF

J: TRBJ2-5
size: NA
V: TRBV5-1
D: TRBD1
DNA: TGCGCCAGCAGCTTGGCGGCAGGGGGCATGAAGACCCAGTACTTC
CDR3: CASSLAAGGMKTQYF

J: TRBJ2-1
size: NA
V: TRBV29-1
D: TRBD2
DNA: TGCAGCGTTGAAACTCTGACCCAACTAGCGGGGAATGAGCAGTTCTTC
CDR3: CSVETLTQLAGNEQFF

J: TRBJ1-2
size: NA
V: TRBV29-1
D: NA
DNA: TGCAGCGTTGAAGATTTCGAGGTGGGCTATGGCTACACCTTC
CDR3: CSVEDFEVGYGYTF

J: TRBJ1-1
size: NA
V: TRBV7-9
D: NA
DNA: TGTGCCAGCAGAAAAGACCCCGCAGGGTGGGACACTGAAGCTTTCTTT
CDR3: CASRKDPAGWDTEAFF

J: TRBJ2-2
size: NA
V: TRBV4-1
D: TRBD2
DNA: TGCGCCAGCAGCCAAGGTGGAGCGGGGGGCAACACCGGGGAGCTGTTTTTT
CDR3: CASSQGGAGGNTGELFF